The present TCR beta chain was sequenced within a study of T-cell memory formation after mild COVID-19. Study-level information: TCR clusters were mostly donor specific. Findings and limits, study-wide: Memory cells collected pre-infection included some clones that later responded, suggesting cross-reactive memory joined. Mainly CM and EM harbored the contracting CD4+ clones; mainly EMRA harbored the CD8+ ones.

This clonotype was seen a few times. Its target is unknown. In TCRdb, the 5' RACE reads were re-called with MiXCR into one record per CDR3 protein. The table lists roughly 280,000 distinct CDR3 sequences, under 8.5% of them singletons, with approximately 23% in the top ten. V was clipped by 5 bases and J by 2 bases; unmatched bases: 6. Germline V gene lookup returns CDR1 SEHNR and CDR2 FQNEAQ (reference sequence). The CDR3 runs to 14 residues. Material: PBMCs or a T cell subset sorted from them (not recorded which). This receptor was taken from a man between 18 and 29 years old who had mild COVID-19 (a few samples of this study predate the infection). Cell type and time point are not known. The chain is built from TRBV7-9 and TRBJ2-7; 7 nucleotides match TRBD2. This CDR3 reads CASSPWEGTYEQYF. The CDR3 DNA reads TGTGCCAGCAGCCCCTGGGAGGGGACCTACGAGCAGTACTTC. Combining the CDR3 with reference TRBV7-9 and TRBJ2-7 gives the whole variable domain DTGVSQNPRHKITKRGQNVTFRCDPISEHNRLYWYRQTLGQGPEFLTYFQNEAQLEKSRLLSDRFSAERPKGSFSTLEIQRTEQGDSAMYLCASSPWEGTYEQYFGPGTRLTVT.